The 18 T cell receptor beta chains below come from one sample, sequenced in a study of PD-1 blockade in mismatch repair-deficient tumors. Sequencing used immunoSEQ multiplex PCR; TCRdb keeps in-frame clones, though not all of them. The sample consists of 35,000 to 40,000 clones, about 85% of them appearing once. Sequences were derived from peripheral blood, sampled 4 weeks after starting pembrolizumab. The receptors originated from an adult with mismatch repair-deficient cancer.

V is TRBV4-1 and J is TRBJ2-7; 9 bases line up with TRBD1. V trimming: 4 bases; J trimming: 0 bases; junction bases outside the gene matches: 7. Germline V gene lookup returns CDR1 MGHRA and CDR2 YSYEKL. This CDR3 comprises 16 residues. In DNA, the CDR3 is TGCGCCAGCAGCCTTAAACAGGGGGCAAGCTCCTACGAGCAGTACTTC. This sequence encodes CASSLKQGASSYEQYF.

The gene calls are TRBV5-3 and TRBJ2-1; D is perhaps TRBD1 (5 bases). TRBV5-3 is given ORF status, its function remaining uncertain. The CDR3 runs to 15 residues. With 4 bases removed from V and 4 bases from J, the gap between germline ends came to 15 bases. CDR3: CARSARKRGYNEQFF. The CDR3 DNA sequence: TGTGCCAGAAGCGCCAGGAAAAGGGGTTACAATGAGCAGTTCTTC.

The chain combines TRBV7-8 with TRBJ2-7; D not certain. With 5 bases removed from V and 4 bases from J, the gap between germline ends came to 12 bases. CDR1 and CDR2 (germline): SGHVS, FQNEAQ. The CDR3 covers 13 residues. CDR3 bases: TGTGCCAGCAGCGTCGGATCCTCGTACGAGCAGTACTTC. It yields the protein CASSVGSSYEQYF. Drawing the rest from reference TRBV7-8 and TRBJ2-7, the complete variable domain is GAGVSQSPRYKVAKRGQDVALRCDPISGHVSLFWYQQALGQGPEFLTYFQNEAQLDKSGLPSDRFFAERPEGSVSTLKIQRTQQEDSAVYLCASSVGSSYEQYFGPGTRLTVT.

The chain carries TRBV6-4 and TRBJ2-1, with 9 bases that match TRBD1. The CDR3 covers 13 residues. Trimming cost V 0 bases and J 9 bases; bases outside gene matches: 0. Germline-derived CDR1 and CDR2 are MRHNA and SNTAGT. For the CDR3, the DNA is TGTGCCAGCAGTGACTCGGACAGGGGTGAGCAGTTCTTC. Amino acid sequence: CASSDSDRGEQFF.

The chain's CDR3 is CASSLASTGGLYTEAFF. CDR3 in DNA: TGTGCCAGCAGCTTAGCGTCTACAGGGGGCCTGTACACTGAAGCTTTCTTT. The rearrangement joins TRBV7-6 to TRBJ1-1, with 9 bases identical to TRBD1. With 0 bases clipped from V and 3 bases from J, the junction kept 8 bases outside the gene matches. Germline CDR1 SGHVS, CDR2 FNYEAQ. This CDR3 comprises 17 residues.

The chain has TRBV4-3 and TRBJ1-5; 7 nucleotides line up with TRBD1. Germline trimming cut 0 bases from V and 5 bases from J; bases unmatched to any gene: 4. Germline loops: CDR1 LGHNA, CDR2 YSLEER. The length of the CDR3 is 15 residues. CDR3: CASSQDGTAYQPQHF. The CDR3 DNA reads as TGCGCCAGCAGCCAAGATGGGACAGCCTATCAGCCCCAGCATTTT.

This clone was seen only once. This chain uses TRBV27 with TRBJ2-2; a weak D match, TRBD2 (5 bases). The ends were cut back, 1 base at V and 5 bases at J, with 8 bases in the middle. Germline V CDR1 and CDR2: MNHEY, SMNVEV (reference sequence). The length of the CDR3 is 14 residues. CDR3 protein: CASSLYRETGELFF. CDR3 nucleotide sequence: TGTGCCAGCAGTTTATACCGGGAAACCGGGGAGCTGTTTTTT.

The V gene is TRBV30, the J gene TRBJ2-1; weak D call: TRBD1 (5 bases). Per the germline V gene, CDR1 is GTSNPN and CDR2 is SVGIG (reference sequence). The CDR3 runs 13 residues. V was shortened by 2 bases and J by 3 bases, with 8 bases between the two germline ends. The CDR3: CAWSSDSYNEQFF. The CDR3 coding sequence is TGTGCCTGGAGTTCCGACAGCTACAATGAGCAGTTCTTC.

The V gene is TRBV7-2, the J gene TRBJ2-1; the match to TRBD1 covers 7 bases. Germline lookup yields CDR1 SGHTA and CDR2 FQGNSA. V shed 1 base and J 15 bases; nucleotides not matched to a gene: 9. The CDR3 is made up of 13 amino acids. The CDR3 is CASSLVRTGGLFF. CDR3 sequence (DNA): TGTGCCAGCAGCTTAGTACGGACAGGCGGTTTGTTCTTC.

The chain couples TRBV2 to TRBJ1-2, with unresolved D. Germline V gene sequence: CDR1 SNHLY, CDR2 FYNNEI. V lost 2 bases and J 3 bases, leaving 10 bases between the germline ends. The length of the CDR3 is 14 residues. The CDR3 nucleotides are TGTGCCAGCAGTGAATGGTCCCCATACTATGGCTACACCTTC. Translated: CASSEWSPYYGYTF.

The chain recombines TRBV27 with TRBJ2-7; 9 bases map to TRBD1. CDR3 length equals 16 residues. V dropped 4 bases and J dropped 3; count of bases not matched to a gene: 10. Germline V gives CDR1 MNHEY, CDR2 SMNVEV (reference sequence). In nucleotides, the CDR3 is TGTGCCAGCAGTTCAGGGTGGGGGACAGGGTTCTACGAGCAGTACTTC. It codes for CASSSGWGTGFYEQYF.

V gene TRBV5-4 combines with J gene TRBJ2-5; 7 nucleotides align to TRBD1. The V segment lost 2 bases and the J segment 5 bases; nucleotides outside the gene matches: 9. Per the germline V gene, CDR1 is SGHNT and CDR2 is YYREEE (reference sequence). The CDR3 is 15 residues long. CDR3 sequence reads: CASSLRNRGRETQYF. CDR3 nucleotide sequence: TGTGCCAGCAGCTTAAGAAACAGGGGCCGGGAGACCCAGTACTTC.

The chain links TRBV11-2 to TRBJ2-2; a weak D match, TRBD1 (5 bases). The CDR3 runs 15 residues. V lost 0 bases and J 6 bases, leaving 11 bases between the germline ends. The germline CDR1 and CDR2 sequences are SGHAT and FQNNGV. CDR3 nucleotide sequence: TGTGCCAGCAGCTTAGACGTCAGGGTGGCCGGGGAGCTGTTTTTT. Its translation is CASSLDVRVAGELFF.

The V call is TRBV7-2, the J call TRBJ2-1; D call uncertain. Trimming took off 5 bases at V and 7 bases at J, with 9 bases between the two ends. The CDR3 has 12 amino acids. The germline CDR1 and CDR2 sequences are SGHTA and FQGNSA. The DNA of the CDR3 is TGTGCCAGCAGCCCTGGGGTTAATGAGCAGTTCTTC. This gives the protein CASSPGVNEQFF.

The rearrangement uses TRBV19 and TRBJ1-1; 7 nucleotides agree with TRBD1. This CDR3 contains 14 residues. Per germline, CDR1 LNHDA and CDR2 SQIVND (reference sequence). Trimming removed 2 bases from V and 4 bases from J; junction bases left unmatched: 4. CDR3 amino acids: CASSITGVSTEAFF. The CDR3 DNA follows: TGTGCCAGTAGTATAACAGGGGTGAGCACTGAAGCTTTCTTT.

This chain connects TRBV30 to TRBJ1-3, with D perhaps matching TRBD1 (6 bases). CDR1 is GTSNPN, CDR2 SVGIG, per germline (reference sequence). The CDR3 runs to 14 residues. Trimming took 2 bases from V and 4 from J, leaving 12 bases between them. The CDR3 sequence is CAWSSSGQGNTIYF. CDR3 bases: TGTGCCTGGAGTTCTTCAGGACAGGGAAACACCATATATTTT.

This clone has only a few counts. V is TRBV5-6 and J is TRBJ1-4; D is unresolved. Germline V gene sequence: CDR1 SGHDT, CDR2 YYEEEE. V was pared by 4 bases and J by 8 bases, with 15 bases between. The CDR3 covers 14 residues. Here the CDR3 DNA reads TGTGCCAGCAGCGTGGGTCGGGTTGTCGAAAAACTGTTTTTT. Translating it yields CASSVGRVVEKLFF.

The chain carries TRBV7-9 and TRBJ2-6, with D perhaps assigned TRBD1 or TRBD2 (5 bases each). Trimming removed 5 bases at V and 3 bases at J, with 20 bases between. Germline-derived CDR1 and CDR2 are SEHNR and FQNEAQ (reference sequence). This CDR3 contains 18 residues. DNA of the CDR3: TGTGCCAGCAGCGCCACGGCCGAGGGGTCGCGTGGGGCCAACGTCCTGACTTTC. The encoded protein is CASSATAEGSRGANVLTF.